This passage covers 9 T cell receptor beta chains from one sample sequenced in a study of radiotherapy plus CTLA-4 blockade in lung cancer. Sequencing was performed with immunoSEQ multiplex PCR; in TCRdb, only in-frame clones are kept and a portion is missing. The sample lists 64,000 or so clones, 65% to 80% seen once, with roughly 8.7% in the top ten. Sequenced material: peripheral blood, taken from a patient treated with radiotherapy plus ipilimumab. The receptors stem from a human donor with non-small cell lung cancer whose response to radiotherapy plus ipilimumab could not be evaluated.

This chain joins TRBV7-9 and TRBJ1-2; no definite D call. Trimming shortened V by 1 base and J by 4 bases, and 7 bases separated the two germline ends. Per germline, CDR1 SEHNR and CDR2 FQNEAQ (reference sequence). The CDR3 runs to 13 residues. CDR3 nucleotides: TGTGCCAGCAGCTTAGGCGGCGGCTATGGCTACACCTTC. Amino acids: CASSLGGGYGYTF.

This clone was observed a handful of times. This chain connects TRBV19 to TRBJ2-7, with D hard to call. Trimming took off 2 bases at V and 5 bases at J, with 13 bases between the two ends. CDR3 length: 14 amino acids. Germline values: CDR1 LNHDA, CDR2 SQIVND (reference sequence). CDR3 amino acids: CASSISVNSHEQYF. CDR3 nucleotide sequence: TGTGCCAGTAGTATATCGGTTAATTCCCACGAGCAGTACTTC.

There are a few counts of this clone. The chain combines TRBV28 with TRBJ2-3, with D possibly TRBD2 on 6 matching bases. The V end lost 6 bases, the J end lost 1 base, and 8 bases lay between the germline ends. Germline CDR1 reads MDHEN; CDR2 reads SYDVKM. This CDR3 is 13 amino acids long. CDR3: CASRSGGTDTQYF. In nucleotides, the CDR3 is TGTGCCAGCAGGTCGGGGGGCACAGATACGCAGTATTTT.

The chain employs TRBV15 and TRBJ2-3, with 7 bases identical to TRBD2. The V segment lost 2 bases and the J segment 2 bases; nucleotides outside the gene matches: 4. Per the germline V gene, CDR1 is LNHNV and CDR2 is YYDKDF (reference sequence). This CDR3 comprises 15 residues. The CDR3, as DNA: TGTGCCACCAGCAGACACAGCGGGGACACAGATACGCAGTATTTT. This encodes CATSRHSGDTDTQYF.

The sample holds a few counts of this clone. This chain connects TRBV7-9 to TRBJ2-7; D unresolved. The V and J ends lost 1 base and 6 bases respectively, with 10 bases between them. The CDR3 contains 13 residues. Germline-derived CDR1 and CDR2 are SEHNR and FQNEAQ (reference sequence). The CDR3: CASSLGQWSEQYF. CDR3 nucleotides: TGTGCCAGCAGCTTAGGTCAGTGGAGCGAGCAGTACTTC.

This clone was counted between two and nine times. J is TRBJ2-7 and V is TRBV2, with D possibly TRBD1 on 5 matching bases. Trimming took off 3 bases at V and 2 bases at J, with 8 bases between the two ends. Germline CDR1 reads SNHLY; CDR2 reads FYNNEI. This CDR3 is 13 amino acids long. Here the CDR3 DNA reads TGTGCCAGCAGTGACCCAGGGCCCTACGAGCAGTACTTC. It encodes CASSDPGPYEQYF.

V and J are TRBV19 and TRBJ1-6; no clear D gene. Germline lookup yields CDR1 LNHDA and CDR2 SQIVND (reference sequence). V was shortened by 6 bases and J by 2 bases, with 17 bases between the two germline ends. There are 17 residues in the CDR3. In nucleotides, the CDR3 is TGTGCCAGTAGAGATTCGCCAGTTGTCCCCTATAATTCACCCCTCCACTTT. Its protein product is CASRDSPVVPYNSPLHF.

This clone was seen a few times. V usage is TRBV7-3 and J usage is TRBJ1-6; TRBD1 aligns across 7 bases. This CDR3 has 16 residues. Trimming at V came to 0 bases and at J to 5 bases, leaving 4 bases not matched to a gene. Germline CDR1 reads SGHTA; CDR2 reads FQGTGA. CDR3 bases: TGTGCCAGCAGCTTAACCGGACAGGAAAATAATTCACCCCTCCACTTT. Encoded protein: CASSLTGQENNSPLHF. The entire variable domain, with the rest obtained from reference TRBV7-3 and TRBJ1-6, is as follows: GAGVSQTPSNKVTEKGKYVELRCDPISGHTALYWYRQSLGQGPEFLIYFQGTGAADDSGLPNDRFFAVRPEGSVSTLKIQRTERGDSAVYLCASSLTGQENNSPLHFGNGTRLTVT.

The chain has TRBV2 and TRBJ1-2; 9 bases line up with TRBD1. Losses at the gene ends were 4 bases for V and 5 bases for J; bases not matched to a gene: 2. Germline values: CDR1 SNHLY, CDR2 FYNNEI. The CDR3 is 13 residues long. The CDR3 DNA reads as TGTGCCAGCAGTGGGACAGGGGAGTATGGCTACACCTTC. Protein product: CASSGTGEYGYTF.